This T cell receptor beta chain was retrieved from a study of T cells expressing NK-cell markers. Study background: Sorted CD3+CD56+NKG2C+, CD3+CD56+NKG2C- and CD3+CD56-NKG2C+ T-cell subsets were beta-chain profiled. Out of eight donors sequenced, seven tested HCMV-seropositive and the remaining one seronegative.

Germline-derived CDR1 and CDR2 are DFQATT and SNEGSKA (reference sequence). This CDR3 is 15 amino acids long. TCRdb reprocessed the 5' RACE reads, keeping one entry per CDR3 protein, no DNA. Recorded for this sample: about 8,000 distinct CDR3 sequences. Sequences were obtained from blood T cells: a sorted CD56 or NKG2C T cell subset, CD4+ or CD8+ T cells, or bulk PBMC T cells (not recorded which). This sequence originates from a man aged 18 to 30 in good health. The chain couples TRBV20-1 to TRBJ2-1; TCRdb names TRBD2, which stays unverified in the absence of DNA. The CDR3 sequence is CSACHGTSVCNEQFF.